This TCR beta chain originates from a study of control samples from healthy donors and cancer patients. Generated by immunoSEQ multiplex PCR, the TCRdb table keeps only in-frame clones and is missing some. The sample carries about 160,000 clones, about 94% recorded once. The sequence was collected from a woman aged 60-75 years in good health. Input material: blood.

This chain's CDR3 is CASSQGGGWPMNTEAFF. The CDR3 region has the DNA TGCGCCAGCAGCCAAGGGGGAGGATGGCCTATGAACACTGAAGCTTTCTTT. The genes are TRBV4-1 and TRBJ1-1; D uncertain. V lost 1 base and J 0 bases, leaving 15 bases between the germline ends. The CDR3 spans 17 residues. Germline V gene lookup returns CDR1 MGHRA and CDR2 YSYEKL.